The next 4 T cell receptor beta chains were all read from a single sample in a study of T cell repertoires in cytomegalovirus infection. TCRdb re-analysed the reads in MiXCR, keeping a single row per CDR3 protein. The sample lists 740,000 or so distinct CDR3 sequences; less than 40% were seen once. Source material: PBMCs. The origin of the receptors is a human donor in good health (CMV status not recorded). Some clones in this sample may be carry-over from other donors' samples.

The V call is TRBV20-1, the J call TRBJ2-1, with 8 positions matching TRBD2. The CDR3 runs 14 residues. Germline values: CDR1 DFQATT, CDR2 SNEGSKA (reference sequence). Written as DNA, the CDR3 is TGCAGCGCATCAAAGGCGGGAGGACGCAATGAGCAGTTCTTC. This gives the protein CSASKAGGRNEQFF.

This clonotype has a count of ten or more. The chain couples TRBV6-1 to TRBJ1-2, with a weak D call TRBD1 (5 bases). The CDR3 sequence is 13 residues long. The V gene lost 3 bases and the J gene lost 4 bases, with 9 bases spanning the gap. CDR1 is MNHNS and CDR2 is SASEGT in the germline V gene. Written as DNA, the CDR3 is TGTGCCAGCAGTGAGCAGGGACTCTATGGCTACACCTTC. It specifies CASSEQGLYGYTF.

The chain has TRBV27 and TRBJ2-7; TRBD1 might be the D (6 bases). Germline CDR1 is MNHEY and CDR2 is SMNVEV (reference sequence). CDR3 length: 14 amino acids. The germline V and J ends were trimmed by 9 bases and 4 bases, with 19 bases remaining between them. This chain's CDR3 is CASRRTEGFYEQYF. In nucleotides, the CDR3 is TGTGCCAGTCGCCGGACAGAGGGGTTTTACGAGCAGTACTTC.

This rearrangement joins TRBV7-3 to TRBJ2-2; a weak D match, TRBD1 (5 bases). The V gene's germline CDR1 is SGHTA and CDR2 FQGTGA. The CDR3 runs to 18 residues. V lost 4 bases and J 1 base, leaving 19 bases between the germline ends. The CDR3 loop is CASSSSRRKDKNTGELFF. The CDR3 DNA reads as TGTGCCAGCAGCTCCTCACGCCGGAAGGACAAGAACACCGGGGAGCTGTTTTTT.